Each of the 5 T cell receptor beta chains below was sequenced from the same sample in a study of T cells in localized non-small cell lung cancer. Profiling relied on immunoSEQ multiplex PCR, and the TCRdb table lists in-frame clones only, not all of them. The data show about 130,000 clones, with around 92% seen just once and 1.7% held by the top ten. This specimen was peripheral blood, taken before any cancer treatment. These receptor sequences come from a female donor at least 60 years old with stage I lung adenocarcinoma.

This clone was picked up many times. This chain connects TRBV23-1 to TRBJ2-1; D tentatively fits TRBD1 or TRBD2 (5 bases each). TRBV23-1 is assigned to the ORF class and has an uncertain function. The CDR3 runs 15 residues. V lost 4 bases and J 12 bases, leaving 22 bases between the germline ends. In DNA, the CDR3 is TGCGCCAGCAGTCTTCGCGGCCGGGACGCGTGGTTGCAGTTCTTC. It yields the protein CASSLRGRDAWLQFF.

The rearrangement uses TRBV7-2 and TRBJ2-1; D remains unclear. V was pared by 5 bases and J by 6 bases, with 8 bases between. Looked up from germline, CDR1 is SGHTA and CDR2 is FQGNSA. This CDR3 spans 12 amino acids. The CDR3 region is CASSPPFNEQFF. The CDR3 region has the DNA TGTGCCAGCAGCCCCCCGTTCAATGAGCAGTTCTTC. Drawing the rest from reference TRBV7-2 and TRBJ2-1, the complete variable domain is GAGVSQSPSNKVTEKGKDVELRCDPISGHTALYWYRQSLGQGLEFLIYFQGNSAPDKSGLPSDRFSAERTGGSVSTLTIQRTQQEDSAVYLCASSPPFNEQFFGPGTRLTVL.

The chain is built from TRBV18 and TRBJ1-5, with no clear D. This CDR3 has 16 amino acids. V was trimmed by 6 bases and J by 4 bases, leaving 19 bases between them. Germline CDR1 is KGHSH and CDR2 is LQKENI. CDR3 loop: CASSNRNRQYNQPQHF. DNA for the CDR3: TGTGCCAGCTCGAACAGAAACCGGCAATATAATCAGCCCCAGCATTTT.

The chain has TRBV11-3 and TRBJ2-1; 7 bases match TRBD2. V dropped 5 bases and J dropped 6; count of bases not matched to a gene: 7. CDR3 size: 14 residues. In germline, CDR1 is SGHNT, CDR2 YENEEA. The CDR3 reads CASSPVGGSNEQFF. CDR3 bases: TGTGCCAGCAGCCCGGTGGGCGGGAGCAATGAGCAGTTCTTC.

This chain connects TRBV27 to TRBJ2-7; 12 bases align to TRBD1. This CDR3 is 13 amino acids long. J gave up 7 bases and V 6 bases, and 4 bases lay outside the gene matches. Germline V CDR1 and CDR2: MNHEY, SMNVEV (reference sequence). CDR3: CASRGQGAGEQYF. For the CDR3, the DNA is TGTGCCAGCAGGGGACAGGGGGCGGGGGAGCAGTACTTC.